This section outlines one T cell receptor (beta chain) sequence together with its context. Its antigen is not identified. This entry is derived from a study of cytomegalovirus exposure and HLA in healthy donors. The CDR3 is 11 residues long. The V end was cut by 7 bases, the J end by 4 bases, with 4 bases between. Germline V lookup: CDR1 LGHNT, CDR2 FRNRAP. Study-level results: TCR beta sequences reportedly predicted most subjects' HLA-A and HLA-B alleles accurately. It was confirmed in vitro that three of the CMV-associated chains were specific for CMV antigens.

The PCR made use of 60 Vbeta and 13 Jbeta primers. Using immunoSEQ multiplex PCR, the repertoire was profiled, and TCRdb retains in-frame clones only, with some absent. The data show approximately 100,000 clones, with about 85% seen just once and around 7% held by the top ten. The chain employs TRBV12-5 and TRBJ2-2; D remains ambiguous. The sequence derives from a man between 35 and 55 years old in good health and CMV-seropositive. Sequenced sample: PBMCs. CDR3 DNA sequence: TGTGCTAGTGCCTTCACCGGGGAGCTGTTTTTT. Protein: CASAFTGELFF.